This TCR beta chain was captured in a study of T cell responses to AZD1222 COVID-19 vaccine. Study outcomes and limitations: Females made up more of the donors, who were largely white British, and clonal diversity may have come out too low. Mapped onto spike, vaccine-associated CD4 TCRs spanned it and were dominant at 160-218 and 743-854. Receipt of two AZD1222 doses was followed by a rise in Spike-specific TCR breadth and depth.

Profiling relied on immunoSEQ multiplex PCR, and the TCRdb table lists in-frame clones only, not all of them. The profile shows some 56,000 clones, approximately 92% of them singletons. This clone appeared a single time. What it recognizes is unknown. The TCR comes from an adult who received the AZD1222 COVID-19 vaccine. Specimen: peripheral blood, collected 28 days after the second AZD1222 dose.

The CDR3, as DNA: TGTGCCAGCAACGCCCCGGGACAGGGGTTTGGCTACACCTTC. Residues: CASNAPGQGFGYTF. The gene calls are TRBV5-4 and TRBJ1-2, with 10 bases identical to TRBD1. CDR3 length equals 14 residues. The V gene's germline CDR1 is SGHNT and CDR2 YYREEE (reference sequence). V trimming: 6 bases; J trimming: 7 bases; junction bases outside the gene matches: 9.